The T cell receptor (beta chain) described here comes from a study of Graves' ophthalmopathy and Graves' hyperthyroidism. Study-wide background: At initial diagnosis, peripheral blood was obtained, and this preceded any treatment. Study results and caveats: Sensitivity of roughly 88% and specificity of approximately 76% were achieved when a 13-signature model separated ophthalmopathy from stable hyperthyroidism. Most expanded clonotypes from thyroid (those above 0.001 frequency) were also found in blood.

From RNA, the CDR3 regions of TCR beta chains were amplified and sequenced. An opening RT-PCR round employed HTBI primers and preceded a second-round multiplex PCR. TCRdb ran MiXCR on the multiplex PCR reads and lists one entry per CDR3 protein. The repertoire includes about 740,000 distinct CDR3 sequences, around 40% of them detected once, and 35% to 55% sits in the top ten. This clonotype showed up many times. Antigen unknown. Moderate-to-severe activity, CAS ≥3, NOSPECS ≥4 and duration under 3 months were recorded for donors with ophthalmopathy. Germline loops: CDR1 MGHRA, CDR2 YSYEKL. The CDR3 contains 13 residues. The ends were cut back, 2 bases at V and 2 bases at J, with 6 bases in the middle.

Sequencing used peripheral blood. The chain is built from TRBV4-1 and TRBJ2-5; possibly TRBD2 for D (6 bases). The TCR sequence derives from an adult man with Graves' ophthalmopathy. The CDR3, as DNA: TGCGCCAGCAGCCAAAGCGGGCAAGAGACCCAGTACTTC. It specifies CASSQSGQETQYF.